This T cell receptor beta chain was observed in a study of CD8 T cells in ankylosing spondylitis. 5'-RACE, quantitative and with molecular barcodes, yielded the TCR beta libraries. TCRdb fed the 5' RACE reads into MiXCR, producing one record per CDR3 protein. In the table there are around 540,000 distinct CDR3 sequences, about 13% of which are singletons. Study results and limitations: Disease-linked clones, CD8+, were relatively rare in peripheral blood. Reportedly, disease-linked clones are significantly enriched in ankylosing spondylitis patients' matched synovial fluid. Ankylosing spondylitis blood seemed to carry a telltale TCR beta motif made of eight highly homologous variants.

As concerns this clonotype: The antigen is unknown.

J lost 8 bases, V lost 1 base, and 10 bases had no gene match. There are 16 residues in the CDR3. Germline V lookup: CDR1 SGHNT, CDR2 YENEEA. The sequence was obtained from a male donor with ankylosing spondylitis. The chain uses TRBV11-3 and TRBJ2-1; 8 bases are shared with TRBD2. The specimen was blood, either unsorted or a sorted T cell fraction (not recorded which). The DNA for the CDR3 is TGTGCCAGCAGCTTAGTTCTGGGACTAGTTGTCGATGAGCAGTTCTTC. Encoded protein: CASSLVLGLVVDEQFF.